This TCR beta chain emerged from a study of graft-versus-host responses after intestinal transplantation. For the study at large: Each recipient received anti-thymocyte globulin induction, then tacrolimus and steroids for around three years.

Study-level results: GvH clones were identified in recipient marrow, with some first appearing in ileum or blood.

This clone appeared once. Its antigen is not known. The repertoire was sequenced with immunoSEQ multiplex PCR; TCRdb's copy has only in-frame clones and lacks some. The sample lists tens of thousands of clones, 85% to 95% seen once, with approximately 0.2% in the top ten. This CDR3 is 13 amino acids long. Germline V gene lookup returns CDR1 LGHNA and CDR2 YSLEER. Between the trimmed V and J ends, which lost 4 bases and 8 bases, there was a span of 14 bases. V and J are TRBV4-3 and TRBJ1-1; unclear D gene. Specimen: unstimulated CD4+ T cells sorted from spleen or lymph node cells, collected before transplant. The sequence was collected from a human donor who was the organ donor for an intestinal transplant. The CDR3 nucleotides read TGCGCCAGCAGCCTGGGCCTGGGGATGGAAGCTTTCTTT. Its protein product is CASSLGLGMEAFF.